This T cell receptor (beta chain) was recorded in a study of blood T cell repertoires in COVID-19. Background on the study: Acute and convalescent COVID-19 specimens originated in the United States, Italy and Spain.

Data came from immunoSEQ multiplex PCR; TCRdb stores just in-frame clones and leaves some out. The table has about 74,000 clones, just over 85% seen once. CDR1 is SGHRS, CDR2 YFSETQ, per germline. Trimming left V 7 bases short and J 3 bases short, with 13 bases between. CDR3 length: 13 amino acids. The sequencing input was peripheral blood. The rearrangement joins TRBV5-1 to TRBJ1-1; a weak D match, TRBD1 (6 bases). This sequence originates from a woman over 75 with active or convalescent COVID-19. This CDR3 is CASRGGTDTEAFF. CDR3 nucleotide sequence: TGCGCCAGCCGCGGGGGCACGGACACTGAAGCTTTCTTT.